The 3 T cell receptor beta chains below were found in one sample sequenced in a study of shared clonotypes between healthy human individuals. Clones were sequenced by immunoSEQ multiplex PCR, and TCRdb holds only the in-frame ones, with some missing. The sample lists about 980,000 clones; 60% to 85% were seen once. Sequences were obtained from memory CD4+ T cells sorted from blood. Specified subset: CD45RA-negative fraction. These receptors originate from a man in his late teens or twenties in good health.

The chain links TRBV7-3 to TRBJ1-2, with D perhaps TRBD1 (6 bases). The germline CDR1 and CDR2 sequences are SGHTA and FQGTGA. The CDR3 loop spans 14 amino acids. Between the trimmed V and J ends, which lost 5 bases and 6 bases, there was a span of 16 bases. The CDR3 DNA reads TGTGCCAGCAGCCAGCGAGGGGGTGAGAATGGCTACACCTTC. This encodes CASSQRGGENGYTF. Variable domain in full (rest from reference TRBV7-3 and TRBJ1-2): GAGVSQTPSNKVTEKGKYVELRCDPISGHTALYWYRQSLGQGPEFLIYFQGTGAADDSGLPNDRFFAVRPEGSVSTLKIQRTERGDSAVYLCASSQRGGENGYTFGSGTRLTVV.

The rearrangement links TRBV5-1 to TRBJ1-1; tentative D call: TRBD1 (5 bases). V was clipped by 4 bases and J by 4 bases, with 17 bases between them. This CDR3 spans 15 amino acids. Germline values: CDR1 SGHRS, CDR2 YFSETQ. The CDR3 here is CASSRLGTTGTEAFF. In DNA, the CDR3 is TGCGCCAGCAGCAGGCTCGGGACGACCGGCACTGAAGCTTTCTTT.

The gene calls are TRBV5-6 and TRBJ2-7; TRBD2 might be the D (6 bases). CDR3 length equals 13 residues. Trimming took off 0 bases at V and 7 bases at J, with 11 bases between the two ends. Germline V gene sequence: CDR1 SGHDT, CDR2 YYEEEE. In DNA form, the CDR3 reads TGTGCCAGCAGCTTGGCCATGGGGGGAGAGCAGTACTTC. This encodes CASSLAMGGEQYF.